One and the same sample provided the 25 T cell receptor beta chains below, sequenced in a study of cytomegalovirus exposure and HLA in healthy donors. The PCR made use of 60 Vbeta and 13 Jbeta primers. Libraries were prepared by immunoSEQ multiplex PCR; TCRdb keeps only in-frame clonotypes and omits some of them. Among under 45,000 clones listed, 64% were seen once. The sample was PBMCs. The receptors shown here come from a human donor in good health.

The rearrangement links TRBV30 to TRBJ2-5; D perhaps matches TRBD2 (5 bases). Germline V gene sequence: CDR1 GTSNPN, CDR2 SVGIG (reference sequence). This CDR3 is built from 13 residues. Trimming shortened V by 5 bases and J by 2 bases, and 12 bases separated the two germline ends. The chain's CDR3 is CAWYGIGQETQYF. CDR3 DNA: TGTGCCTGGTACGGGATAGGGCAAGAGACCCAGTACTTC.

This clone was detected a few times. The genes are TRBV7-3 and TRBJ2-7; D uncertain. Trimming removed 2 bases at V and 0 bases at J, with 5 bases between. The germline gives CDR1 SGHTA, CDR2 FQGTGA. The CDR3 is 13 amino acids. Here the CDR3 reads CASSLYSSYEQYF. CDR3 DNA: TGTGCCAGCAGCTTATACAGCTCCTACGAGCAGTACTTC. The full variable domain, in which reference TRBV7-3 and TRBJ2-7 provide the parts outside the CDR3, is GAGVSQTPSNKVTEKGKYVELRCDPISGHTALYWYRQSLGQGPEFLIYFQGTGAADDSGLPNDRFFAVRPEGSVSTLKIQRTERGDSAVYLCASSLYSSYEQYFGPGTRLTVT.

The V call is TRBV5-1, the J call TRBJ1-1, with 7 nucleotides matching TRBD1. Germline V gene lookup returns CDR1 SGHRS and CDR2 YFSETQ. The length of the CDR3 is 14 residues. The V and J ends lost 0 bases and 5 bases, in that order; junction bases with no gene match: 4. In DNA form, the CDR3 reads TGCGCCAGCAGCTTGGAGGGACAGAGAACTGAAGCTTTCTTT. Residues: CASSLEGQRTEAFF.

This clone has just one count. The chain recombines TRBV5-4 with TRBJ1-2; no clear D gene. This CDR3 contains 14 residues. Trimming stripped 4 bases from V and 0 bases from J, with 10 bases between. Germline CDR1 and CDR2: SGHNT and YYREEE (reference sequence). The CDR3: CASSMAVTNYGYTF. In nucleotides, the CDR3 is TGTGCCAGCAGCATGGCAGTGACTAACTATGGCTACACCTTC. Filled out from reference TRBV5-4 and TRBJ1-2, the complete variable domain reads ETGVTQSPTHLIKTRGQQVTLRCSSQSGHNTVSWYQQALGQGPQFIFQYYREEENGRGNFPPRFSGLQFPNYSSELNVNALELDDSALYLCASSMAVTNYGYTFGSGTRLTVV.

This clone showed up just once. J is TRBJ2-2 and V is TRBV4-1; no clear D. Germline CDR1 MGHRA, CDR2 YSYEKL. V dropped 0 bases and J dropped 2 bases, with 10 bases sitting between them. This CDR3 spans 16 amino acids. CDR3 coding DNA: TGCGCCAGCAGCCAAGATCGTGTCAGAAACACCGGGGAGCTGTTTTTT. Translated, it gives CASSQDRVRNTGELFF.

Only a few counts were recorded for this clone. The V gene is TRBV19, the J gene TRBJ1-5; D possibly corresponds to TRBD1 (6 bases). The CDR3 loop spans 13 amino acids. V lost 7 bases, J lost 7 bases, and 14 bases lay in between. CDR1 LNHDA and CDR2 SQIVND come from the germline V gene (reference sequence). The CDR3 spells CASTGGAWQPQHF. The CDR3 DNA is TGTGCCAGTACGGGGGGGGCATGGCAGCCCCAGCATTTT. Variable domain in full (rest from reference TRBV19 and TRBJ1-5): DGGITQSPKYLFRKEGQNVTLSCEQNLNHDAMYWYRQDPGQGLRLIYYSQIVNDFQKGDIAEGYSVSREKKESFPLTVTSAQKNPTAFYLCASTGGAWQPQHFGDGTRLSIL.

This sequence joins TRBV5-1 and TRBJ2-3; 9 bases line up with TRBD1. CDR3 size: 16 residues. Germline V lookup: CDR1 SGHRS, CDR2 YFSETQ. Trimming cost V 4 bases and J 2 bases; bases outside gene matches: 8. CDR3 sequence reads: CASSRTGTGITDTQYF. CDR3 nucleotides: TGCGCCAGCAGCCGGACCGGGACAGGGATCACAGATACGCAGTATTTT.

This clone appeared a few times. The CDR3 sequence: CSARDYREQYF. CDR3 DNA sequence: TGCAGTGCTAGAGACTACCGCGAGCAGTACTTC. The chain carries TRBV20-1 and TRBJ2-5; D unresolved. Gene TRBJ2-7 matches the end of the DNA better, so the J call may be wrong. This CDR3 spans 11 amino acids. From germline, CDR1 is DFQATT and CDR2 SNEGSKA (reference sequence).

V is TRBV4-1 and J is TRBJ1-4; tentatively, D is TRBD1 (5 bases). V shed 2 bases and J shed 7 bases, with 14 bases lying between them. This CDR3 region has 15 residues. The germline gives CDR1 MGHRA, CDR2 YSYEKL. The CDR3 sequence is CASSQSPGWGEKLFF. Here the CDR3 DNA reads TGCGCCAGCAGCCAAAGCCCAGGGTGGGGTGAAAAACTGTTTTTT.

The chain is built from TRBV9 and TRBJ2-3; no firm D call. CDR3 length: 13 amino acids. V was pared by 3 bases and J by 3 bases, with 8 bases between. The V gene's germline CDR1 is SGDLS and CDR2 YYNGEE. CDR3 DNA: TGTGCCAGCAGCGCCCCCAGAACAGATACGCAGTATTTT. It specifies CASSAPRTDTQYF.

This clone has only a few counts. This chain uses TRBV28 with TRBJ2-1; 7 positions agree with TRBD2. The ends lost 1 base at V and 2 bases at J; junction bases unmatched: 5. Germline CDR1 reads MDHEN; CDR2 reads SYDVKM. CDR3 length equals 16 residues. CDR3 bases: TGTGCCAGCAGTTTATTTCGGGGGGTTGCCTACAATGAGCAGTTCTTC. Its translation is CASSLFRGVAYNEQFF.

The V call is TRBV6-1, the J call TRBJ1-5; unclear D gene. Trimming cost V 2 bases and J 0 bases, with 23 bases left between them. There are 20 residues in the CDR3. The germline V gene has CDR1 MNHNS and CDR2 SASEGT. CDR3 bases: TGTGCCAGCAGTGAATTGGCACGTGATAAGAAGCGATATAGCAATCAGCCCCAGCATTTT. Translating it yields CASSELARDKKRYSNQPQHF.

This chain joins TRBV30 and TRBJ1-2; 9 bases are a match to TRBD1. This CDR3 region has 13 residues. Per the germline V gene, CDR1 is GTSNPN and CDR2 is SVGIG (reference sequence). V lost 4 bases to trimming and J lost 1 base; unmatched junction nucleotides: 1. The CDR3 loop reads CAWNRGRNYGYTF. CDR3 DNA: TGTGCCTGGAACAGGGGGCGTAACTATGGCTACACCTTC. Full variable domain (outside the CDR3, taken from reference TRBV30 and TRBJ1-2): SQTIHQWPATLVQPVGSPLSLECTVEGTSNPNLYWYRQAAGRGLQLLFYSVGIGQISSEVPQNLSASRPQDRQFILSSKKLLLSDSGFYLCAWNRGRNYGYTFGSGTRLTVV.

J is TRBJ2-7 and V is TRBV9; the match to TRBD2 covers 7 bases. The CDR3 extends over 16 amino acids. The ends lost 4 bases at V and 5 bases at J; junction bases unmatched: 15. The germline CDR1 and CDR2 sequences are SGDLS and YYNGEE. CDR3: CASSPRVDAGRDEQYF. CDR3 nucleotides: TGTGCCAGCAGCCCCAGAGTCGATGCGGGGAGGGACGAGCAGTACTTC.

The J gene is TRBJ1-2, the V gene TRBV27, with TRBD1 matching over 9 bases. There are 13 residues in the CDR3. With V trimmed by 0 bases and J by 7 bases, 0 bases remained unmatched. Germline-derived CDR1 and CDR2 are MNHEY and SMNVEV (reference sequence). Here the CDR3 DNA reads TGTGCCAGCAGTTTATCACAGGGGGCTGGCTACACCTTC. Its translation: CASSLSQGAGYTF.

CDR3 sequence (DNA): TGTGCCACCCACACAGGGAAGGGCTCCTACGAGCAGTACTTC. Its protein product is CATHTGKGSYEQYF. The rearrangement uses TRBV28 and TRBJ2-7; D might be TRBD1 (6 bases). The CDR3 has 14 amino acids. Germline V gives CDR1 MDHEN, CDR2 SYDVKM. V lost 10 bases and J lost 0, with 16 bases in between.

This clone turned up a few times. V and J are TRBV6-6 and TRBJ2-1; 7 nucleotides line up with TRBD2. In germline, CDR1 is MNHNY, CDR2 SVGAGI (reference sequence). This CDR3 is 16 amino acids long. V was pared by 6 bases and J by 3 bases, with 11 bases of the junction left unmatched. The CDR3 loop is CASRPPSGVNYNEQFF. For the CDR3, the DNA is TGTGCCAGCAGGCCCCCCAGCGGGGTAAACTACAATGAGCAGTTCTTC.

The rearrangement uses TRBV13 and TRBJ1-3; 7 bases match TRBD1. Germline V gene sequence: CDR1 PRHDT, CDR2 FYEKMQ (reference sequence). Trimming removed 4 bases from V and 4 bases from J; junction bases left unmatched: 13. CDR3 length: 17 residues. CDR3: CASSSPPDPGGGNTIYF. In DNA, the CDR3 is TGTGCCAGCAGCTCCCCCCCTGACCCAGGGGGGGGAAACACCATATATTTT.

The CDR3 DNA follows: TGTGCCAGCAGCCTCCAGGGACAGTACAATGAGCAGTTCTTC. This encodes CASSLQGQYNEQFF. The chain is built from TRBV7-2 and TRBJ2-1; 7 bases fit TRBD1. The CDR3 is 14 amino acids. The V segment lost 5 bases and the J segment 4 bases; nucleotides outside the gene matches: 5. From germline, CDR1 is SGHTA and CDR2 FQGNSA. Full variable domain (remainder filled in from reference TRBV7-2 and TRBJ2-1): GAGVSQSPSNKVTEKGKDVELRCDPISGHTALYWYRQSLGQGLEFLIYFQGNSAPDKSGLPSDRFSAERTGGSVSTLTIQRTQQEDSAVYLCASSLQGQYNEQFFGPGTRLTVL.

This chain links TRBV4-3 with TRBJ2-2, with a possible D match to TRBD1 (7 bases). V shed 6 bases and J shed 4 bases, with 12 bases lying between them. Germline V gene sequence: CDR1 LGHNA, CDR2 YSLEER. The CDR3 sequence is 14 residues long. CDR3 loop: CASRRQGGTGELFF. Written as DNA, the CDR3 is TGCGCCAGCAGACGACAGGGAGGCACCGGGGAGCTGTTTTTT.

This clone was counted only a few times. The J gene is TRBJ2-3, the V gene TRBV4-3, with a possible D match to TRBD2 (6 bases). The CDR3 length is 13 residues. Trimming removed 4 bases at V and 7 bases at J, with 12 bases between. CDR1 and CDR2 (germline): LGHNA, YSLEER. The CDR3 coding sequence is TGCGCCAGCAGCCCTTTACGGGGGAATACGCAGTATTTT. Translating gives CASSPLRGNTQYF.

V usage is TRBV4-2 and J usage is TRBJ1-4; 7 bases align to TRBD1. The length of the CDR3 is 18 residues. Per the germline V gene, CDR1 is LGHNA and CDR2 is YNFKEQ. The ends lost 4 bases at V and 0 bases at J; junction bases unmatched: 11. The CDR3 here is CASSLRTGPSTTNEKLFF. CDR3 sequence (DNA): TGTGCCAGCAGCCTCAGGACAGGCCCCAGTACAACTAATGAAAAACTGTTTTTT.

The V call is TRBV10-3, the J call TRBJ1-3, with 7 bases that match TRBD1. V lost 6 bases to trimming and J lost 3 bases; unmatched junction nucleotides: 8. This CDR3 has 15 amino acids. Germline assignment: CDR1 ENHRY and CDR2 SYGVKD. The CDR3 nucleotides are TGTGCCATCAGCGACCCACAGGGGAGTGGAAACACCATATATTTT. Translated, it gives CAISDPQGSGNTIYF.

The chain links TRBV2 to TRBJ2-1; D remains ambiguous. Germline V lookup: CDR1 SNHLY, CDR2 FYNNEI. The CDR3 covers 14 residues. Trimming removed 6 bases from V and 0 bases from J, with 9 bases in between. This chain's CDR3 is CASSFVSSYNEQFF. The CDR3 coding sequence is TGTGCCAGCAGCTTCGTGAGCTCCTACAATGAGCAGTTCTTC.

The rearrangement uses TRBV11-2 and TRBJ2-7; possible D gene TRBD2, 5 bases. CDR3 length: 14 residues. The germline V and J ends were trimmed by 3 bases and 0 bases, with 9 bases remaining between them. Germline V gene data show CDR1 as SGHAT and CDR2 as FQNNGV. CDR3 in DNA: TGTGCCAGCAGCTTTACAGAGGGCTCCTACGAGCAGTACTTC. Protein: CASSFTEGSYEQYF.